These 27 T cell receptor beta chains share one sample of origin, sequenced in a study of CD4 T cells in relation to SARS-CoV-2 and coronaviruses. CD4+ T cells from unexposed donors were obtained before the COVID-19 pandemic (2011-2018). Isolation of CD4+ T cells took place after 10 days in culture. The repertoire was sequenced with immunoSEQ multiplex PCR; TCRdb's copy has only in-frame clones and lacks some. The sample lists under 20,000 clones; around 80% were seen once. Antigens for these TCRs are unknown. The source material was CD4+ T cells from PBMCs, cultured in vitro. The receptor source for this set is a human donor in good health.

The V call is TRBV19, the J call TRBJ1-1; a possible D gene is TRBD1 (6 bases). V was pared by 5 bases and J by 5 bases, with 18 bases between. The CDR3 length is 15 residues. Germline V gives CDR1 LNHDA, CDR2 SQIVND (reference sequence). As DNA, the CDR3 is TGTGCCAGTAGTCCACTTGTGGGGGGCACAACTGAAGCTTTCTTT. Amino acid sequence: CASSPLVGGTTEAFF.

The gene calls are TRBV7-9 and TRBJ1-2, with 9 bases matching TRBD1. Germline CDR1 is SEHNR and CDR2 is FQNEAQ (reference sequence). The CDR3 contains 14 residues. Trimming removed 5 bases from V and 4 bases from J; junction bases left unmatched: 5. CDR3 nucleotides: TGTGCCAGCAGCCAAAACAGGGGGCTCTATGGCTACACCTTC. This encodes CASSQNRGLYGYTF.

The gene calls are TRBV11-3 and TRBJ2-1, with D tentatively TRBD1 (6 bases). This CDR3 region has 16 residues. The V gene's germline CDR1 is SGHNT and CDR2 YENEEA. V gave up 0 bases and J gave up 9 bases, with 18 bases separating them. CDR3 sequence: CASSLDIGARGGEQFF. The CDR3 DNA follows: TGTGCCAGCAGCTTAGATATAGGGGCTCGAGGGGGTGAGCAGTTCTTC.

This clone was picked up a small number of times. The chain employs TRBV2 and TRBJ2-2; D may be TRBD2 (5 bases). The CDR3 consists of 14 residues. Trimming pared 6 bases from V and 2 bases from J, leaving 10 bases between. Per germline, CDR1 SNHLY and CDR2 FYNNEI. The CDR3 loop reads CASRGRGNTGELFF. DNA for the CDR3: TGTGCCAGCAGGGGTCGGGGAAACACCGGGGAGCTGTTTTTT.

The chain joins TRBV6-4 to TRBJ2-2; possibly TRBD1 for D (6 bases). Trimming left V 0 bases short and J 6 bases short, with 11 bases between. CDR3 length: 15 amino acids. The germline CDR1 and CDR2 sequences are MRHNA and SNTAGT. As DNA, the CDR3 is TGTGCCAGCAGTGACTCGCCAGGGGCGGCCGGGGAGCTGTTTTTT. Translating it yields CASSDSPGAAGELFF.

The chain couples TRBV19 to TRBJ2-2; possibly TRBD1 for D (5 bases). The CDR3 is 15 residues long. CDR1 LNHDA and CDR2 SQIVND come from the germline V gene (reference sequence). Deletions cut 7 bases from V and 0 bases from J, with 12 bases between. CDR3 coding DNA: TGTGCCAGTAATGCCGGACACGCGAACACCGGGGAGCTGTTTTTT. Amino acid sequence: CASNAGHANTGELFF. Together with reference TRBV19 and TRBJ2-2, the CDR3 gives the full variable domain: DGGITQSPKYLFRKEGQNVTLSCEQNLNHDAMYWYRQDPGQGLRLIYYSQIVNDFQKGDIAEGYSVSREKKESFPLTVTSAQKNPTAFYLCASNAGHANTGELFFGEGSRLTVL.

CDR3 DNA sequence: TGTGCCAGCAGCTTAGAAAGGCTCAACCAGACAGGGAAGATGGGGAACACTGAAGCTTTCTTT. It encodes CASSLERLNQTGKMGNTEAFF. The chain uses TRBV11-3 and TRBJ1-1; the match to TRBD1 covers 7 bases. Per germline, CDR1 SGHNT and CDR2 YENEEA. The CDR3 consists of 21 residues. The J segment lost 1 base and the V segment lost 0 bases, leaving 20 bases of the junction unmatched.

The J gene is TRBJ1-1, the V gene TRBV4-1; D is ambiguous. The V and J ends lost 2 bases and 5 bases respectively, with 12 bases between them. Germline CDR1 and CDR2: MGHRA and YSYEKL. The CDR3 length is 14 residues. CDR3 in amino acids: CASSQRTEGTEAFF. The CDR3 nucleotides are TGCGCCAGCAGCCAAAGGACGGAAGGTACTGAAGCTTTCTTT.

This chain connects TRBV7-3 to TRBJ2-1; D gene uncertain. This CDR3 region has 16 residues. Germline lookup yields CDR1 SGHTA and CDR2 FQGTGA. The germline V and J ends were trimmed by 2 bases and 0 bases, with 11 bases remaining between them. The CDR3 reads CASSLGVEPSYNEQFF. CDR3 sequence (DNA): TGTGCCAGCAGCTTAGGGGTCGAACCCTCCTACAATGAGCAGTTCTTC.

The chain joins TRBV18 to TRBJ2-3; TRBD1 aligns across 7 bases. Germline V lookup: CDR1 KGHSH, CDR2 LQKENI. The CDR3 length is 16 residues. Germline trimming cut 4 bases from V and 2 bases from J; bases unmatched to any gene: 9. CDR3: CASSRQTGKPTDTQYF. The CDR3 region has the DNA TGTGCCAGCTCACGACAGACAGGGAAACCCACAGATACGCAGTATTTT. The full variable domain, with the rest looked up from reference TRBV18 and TRBJ2-3, is NAGVMQNPRHLVRRRGQEARLRCSPMKGHSHVYWYRQLPEEGLKFMVYLQKENIIDESGMPKERFSAEFPKEGPSILRIQQVVRGDSAAYFCASSRQTGKPTDTQYFGPGTRLTVL.

This chain connects TRBV9 to TRBJ2-5; 11 nucleotides agree with TRBD2. The length of the CDR3 is 14 residues. Per the germline V gene, CDR1 is SGDLS and CDR2 is YYNGEE. The trim removed 7 bases at V and 4 bases at J, leaving 6 bases unmatched. CDR3 region: CASGSGGGSETQYF. DNA for the CDR3: TGTGCCAGCGGTAGCGGGGGGGGTTCAGAGACCCAGTACTTC.

By sample fraction, this clone is medium-sized. The CDR3 DNA reads as TGCGCCAGCAGCCAAGCGCTGGCTAGCGGGGGGACCGGGGAGCTGTTTTTT. As protein: CASSQALASGGTGELFF. The chain carries TRBV4-3 and TRBJ2-2; 11 nucleotides align to TRBD2. Germline V gene sequence: CDR1 LGHNA, CDR2 YSLEER. The length of the CDR3 is 17 residues. Trimming at V came to 1 base and at J to 5 bases, leaving 6 bases not matched to a gene.

The CDR3 coding sequence is TGTGCCAGCAGTCATCAGACAATCTCTGGAAACACCATATATTTT. Residues: CASSHQTISGNTIYF. The chain uses TRBV6-6 and TRBJ1-3; no clear D gene. V was pared by 5 bases and J by 0 bases, with 11 bases between. Germline V gene lookup returns CDR1 MNHNY and CDR2 SVGAGI (reference sequence). The CDR3 consists of 15 residues.

By frequency in the sample, this clone is medium-sized (0.01 to 0.1%). The chain carries TRBV7-9 and TRBJ1-2; 8 nucleotides align to TRBD1. Germline loops: CDR1 SEHNR, CDR2 FQNEAQ (reference sequence). CDR3 length: 15 residues. J lost 4 bases, V lost 5 bases, and 9 bases had no gene match. The CDR3 bases are TGTGCCAGCAGCGCTAACAGGGGGGAACCCTATGGCTACACCTTC. It translates to CASSANRGEPYGYTF. The full variable domain, rest sourced from reference TRBV7-9 and TRBJ1-2, is DTGVSQNPRHKITKRGQNVTFRCDPISEHNRLYWYRQTLGQGPEFLTYFQNEAQLEKSRLLSDRFSAERPKGSFSTLEIQRTEQGDSAMYLCASSANRGEPYGYTFGSGTRLTVV.

The genes are TRBV18 and TRBJ2-7; 9 positions agree with TRBD1. With 3 bases clipped from V and 3 bases from J, the junction kept 3 bases outside the gene matches. CDR1 KGHSH and CDR2 LQKENI come from the germline V gene. The CDR3 contains 14 residues. This CDR3 reads CASSPGTGLYEQYF. The DNA of the CDR3 is TGTGCCAGCTCACCCGGGACAGGGCTCTACGAGCAGTACTTC. Combining the CDR3 with reference TRBV18 and TRBJ2-7 gives the whole variable domain NAGVMQNPRHLVRRRGQEARLRCSPMKGHSHVYWYRQLPEEGLKFMVYLQKENIIDESGMPKERFSAEFPKEGPSILRIQQVVRGDSAAYFCASSPGTGLYEQYFGPGTRLTVT.

The V call is TRBV9, the J call TRBJ2-2; no clear D gene. CDR3 size: 13 residues. V was pared by 0 bases and J by 7 bases, with 7 bases between. Per germline, CDR1 SGDLS and CDR2 YYNGEE. CDR3 amino acids: CASSVVGYGELFF. The CDR3 DNA reads as TGTGCCAGCAGCGTAGTCGGGTACGGGGAGCTGTTTTTT.

The genes are TRBV3-1 (or the pseudogene TRBV3-2) and TRBJ1-1; D ambiguous. The CDR3 has 14 amino acids. V gave up 0 bases and J gave up 3 bases, with 8 bases separating them. CDR1 and CDR2 from the germline V gene are LGHDT and YNNKEL (reference sequence). CDR3 residues: CASSQDLAYTEAFF. The CDR3 DNA is TGTGCCAGCAGCCAAGATCTGGCTTACACTGAAGCTTTCTTT.

This clone was seen only once. The chain joins TRBV6-5 to TRBJ2-7, with 8 nucleotides matching TRBD1. The CDR3 runs 15 residues. The trim removed 6 bases at V and 0 bases at J, leaving 7 bases unmatched. Germline lookup yields CDR1 MNHEY and CDR2 SVGAGI. The chain's CDR3 is CASRPRQGSSYEQYF. The CDR3 DNA follows: TGTGCCAGCAGACCCCGACAGGGGAGCTCCTACGAGCAGTACTTC.

The CDR3 loop reads CATQGSYSPLHF. As DNA, the CDR3 is TGTGCCACCCAGGGGAGTTATTCACCCCTCCACTTT. This chain links TRBV6-5 with TRBJ1-6; possibly TRBD1 for D (6 bases). This CDR3 region has 12 residues. The V end lost 10 bases, the J end lost 8 bases, and 12 bases lay between the germline ends. CDR1 and CDR2 (germline): MNHEY, SVGAGI.

The chain is built from TRBV4-3 and TRBJ1-1; D is possibly TRBD1 (6 bases). CDR3 size: 17 residues. The V end lost 4 bases, the J end lost 7 bases, and 25 bases lay between the germline ends. Germline CDR1 is LGHNA and CDR2 is YSLEER. The CDR3 bases are TGCGCCAGCAGCCTACAATCGGGGGGCGGGGGCGCGGATGAAGCTTTCTTT. This gives the protein CASSLQSGGGGADEAFF.

With regard to this clone: One end of the junction is discordant with germline, which a read error may explain. At the DNA level, this CDR3 is encoded by other sequences in the same sample as well. The chain joins TRBV12-3 or TRBV12-4 to TRBJ2-3; D unclear. There are 11 residues in the CDR3. The CDR3 DNA sequence: TGTGCCAGCAGTCTAGCAGATACGCAGTATTTT. Its protein is CASSLADTQYF.

The chain couples TRBV27 to TRBJ1-1; possibly TRBD1 for D (5 bases). There are 13 residues in the CDR3. From germline, CDR1 is MNHEY and CDR2 SMNVEV (reference sequence). V lost 7 bases and J 4 bases, leaving 13 bases between the germline ends. The CDR3 DNA reads TGTGCCAGCAACTGGGGGGGTTTCACTGAAGCTTTCTTT. It is translated as CASNWGGFTEAFF.

The CDR3 DNA follows: TGCGCCAGCAGCCATCGACGGGGAGGATCCTACAATGAGCAGTTCTTC. Translation gives CASSHRRGGSYNEQFF. The chain uses TRBV5-1 and TRBJ2-1; tentatively, D is TRBD2 (6 bases). Germline loops: CDR1 SGHRS, CDR2 YFSETQ. Trimming pared 4 bases from V and 1 base from J, leaving 15 bases between. The CDR3 covers 16 residues.

The chain joins TRBV7-3 to TRBJ2-6; TRBD1 agrees at 7 bases. Per germline, CDR1 SGHTA and CDR2 FQGTGA. V trimming: 3 bases; J trimming: 0 bases; junction bases outside the gene matches: 5. This CDR3 spans 17 amino acids. The CDR3 loop is CASSLDRFHSGANVLTF. CDR3 in DNA: TGTGCCAGCAGCTTGGACAGGTTTCACTCTGGGGCCAACGTCCTGACTTTC.

This clone came up a few times. V gene TRBV7-6 combines with J gene TRBJ2-7; D unresolved. The V gene's germline CDR1 is SGHVS and CDR2 FNYEAQ. The V end was cut by 1 base, the J end by 2 bases, with 12 bases between. The length of the CDR3 is 15 residues. CDR3: CASSLGSGPAYEQYF. The CDR3, as DNA: TGTGCCAGCAGCTTAGGATCCGGACCCGCCTACGAGCAGTACTTC.

The chain uses TRBV6-5 and TRBJ1-5, with TRBD1 as a possible D gene (5 bases). Germline lookup yields CDR1 MNHEY and CDR2 SVGAGI. The germline V and J ends were trimmed by 6 bases and 3 bases, with 9 bases remaining between them. The CDR3 length is 13 residues. As DNA, the CDR3 is TGTGCCAGCAGCCAGGGACTCAATCAGCCCCAGCATTTT. Encoded protein: CASSQGLNQPQHF.

The chain joins TRBV11-2 to TRBJ1-3, with D maybe TRBD1 (5 bases). Germline-derived CDR1 and CDR2 are SGHAT and FQNNGV. The CDR3 has 15 amino acids. Trimming took 5 bases from V and 4 from J, leaving 15 bases between them. CDR3 nucleotide sequence: TGTGCCAGCAGCCAGGGTCCGGGAATAGGAAACACCATATATTTT. Its protein product is CASSQGPGIGNTIYF.